This T cell receptor beta chain appears in the sequencing data of a study of blood T cell repertoires in COVID-19 (dated by TCRdb to about 2020). Regarding the study in general: The collaborator samples originated in the United States, Italy and Spain and spanned the acute and convalescent phases of COVID-19. A de-identified subject ID, COVID-19 status, age in years and sex were almost always included in the sample metadata. The dataset comprised deeply sampled blood TCRbeta repertoires from subjects exposed to, actively infected with, or recovered from COVID-19. Samples came from the ongoing ImmuneRACE study (first 160 participants) plus 1,254 subjects from 6 global collaborators. The material from the prospective study consisted of cDNA or gDNA derived from T cells, B-cell-depleted T cells, or PBMCs. The repertoires were made available in a free public database intended to serve as a resource for research on the immune response to SARS-CoV-2. Where available, HLA class I and class II types were taken from metadata supplied by the sample provider and were not determined by assay-based typing. Study-level results and caveats: The quantity of clinical and demographic metadata differed by source and by participant and was supplied without curation.

V has 4 bases trimmed and J has 4 bases trimmed; junction bases matching no gene number 8. The CDR3 runs 18 residues from the cysteine to the phenylalanine. The read is trimmed to its CDR3 DNA, 54 bases read in frame from base 1. CDR1 and CDR2 (WNHNN, SYGVQD) derive from the germline V gene (reference sequence). TCRbeta CDR3 regions were amplified from genomic DNA by means of the immunoSEQ Assay, a bias-controlled multiplex PCR. The authors' analysis ran thus. Nucleated cell counts per sample were estimated from amplification of reference gene primers within the assay. To quantify the absolute abundance of each unique TCRbeta CDR3 rearrangement, sequence reads were collapsed and filtered. For each sample, productive Simpson clonality was calculated by taking the square root of Simpson's diversity index across productive rearrangements. TCRdb took this table from immuneACCESS and kept in-frame rearrangements with V and J called. Such tables lack part of the clones; where checked against another copy, unresolved V genes explain under half of the gap, and the rest is unexplained. The DNA was the basis for D and trimming; V, J and clone size are from that table. The sample table shows a few hundred thousand clones, and around 83% are seen once. The ten top clones hold around 3.4% of the sample.

The collaborating institutions used their own protocols to collect whole blood in K2EDTA tubes. Collaborator samples were shipped for TCRbeta analysis as frozen whole blood, isolated PBMCs, or DNA extracted from either sample type. Regarding this clone: Its antigen has not been determined. Base qualities are not provided; no much larger clone lies one nucleotide away.

The TCR comes from a woman younger than 30 with acute or convalescent COVID-19. The rearranged segments are TRBV10-1 and TRBJ2-1, with 15 bases in between that match TRBD2. The sequenced material came from peripheral blood. The nucleotide sequence is given as TGCGCCAGCAGTGGGCTCCGGACTAGCGGGAGGGATTACAATGAGCAGTTCTTC. This sequence encodes CASSGLRTSGRDYNEQFF.